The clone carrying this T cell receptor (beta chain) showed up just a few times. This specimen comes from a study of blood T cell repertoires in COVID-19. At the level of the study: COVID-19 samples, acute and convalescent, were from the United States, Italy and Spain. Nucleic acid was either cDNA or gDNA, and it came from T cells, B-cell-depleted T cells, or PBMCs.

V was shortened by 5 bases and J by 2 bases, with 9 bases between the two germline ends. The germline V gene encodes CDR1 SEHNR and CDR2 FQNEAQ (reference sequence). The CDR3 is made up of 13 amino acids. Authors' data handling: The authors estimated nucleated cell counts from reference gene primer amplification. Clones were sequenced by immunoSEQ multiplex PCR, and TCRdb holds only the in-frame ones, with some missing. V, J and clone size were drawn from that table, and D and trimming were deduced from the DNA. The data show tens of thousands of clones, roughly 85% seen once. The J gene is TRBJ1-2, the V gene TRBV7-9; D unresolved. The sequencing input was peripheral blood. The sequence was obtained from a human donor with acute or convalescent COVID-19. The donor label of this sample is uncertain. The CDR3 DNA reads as TGTGCCAGCAGCCAGGACTTCAACTATGGCTACACCTTC. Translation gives CASSQDFNYGYTF.